Shown below are 6 T cell receptor beta chains from a single sample sequenced in a study of T-cell memory formation after mild COVID-19. TCRdb used MiXCR to reprocess the 5' RACE reads, holding one entry per CDR3 protein. Among around 200,000 distinct CDR3 sequences listed, over 20% were seen once. Sequencing was done on a sample of PBMCs or a T cell subset sorted from them (not recorded which). These TCRs come from an adult woman who had mild COVID-19 (a few samples of this study predate the infection). Cell type and time point are not known.

This clonotype was observed a few times. V is TRBV7-2 and J is TRBJ2-3; D unresolved. Between the trimmed V and J ends, which lost 4 bases and 2 bases, there was a span of 7 bases. In germline, CDR1 is SGHTA, CDR2 FQGNSA. This CDR3 region has 13 residues. This CDR3 is CASSSVLTDTQYF. Here the CDR3 DNA reads TGTGCCAGCAGCTCTGTCCTCACAGATACGCAGTATTTT.

Only a few counts were recorded for this clonotype. The CDR3 region has the DNA TGTGCCACCAGTGATTTCAGGGGACCCTACAATGAGCAGTTCTTC. It codes for CATSDFRGPYNEQFF. V usage is TRBV24-1 and J usage is TRBJ2-1; a weak D match, TRBD1 (6 bases). CDR1 KGHDR and CDR2 SFDVKD come from the germline V gene. Between the trimmed V and J ends, which lost 1 base and 2 bases, there was a span of 8 bases. The CDR3 consists of 15 residues.

The chain links TRBV5-1 to TRBJ1-4, with D perhaps matching TRBD1 (6 bases). In germline, CDR1 is SGHRS, CDR2 YFSETQ. The V gene lost 0 bases and the J gene lost 6 bases, with 9 bases spanning the gap. The CDR3 loop spans 14 amino acids. The CDR3 DNA follows: TGCGCCAGCAGCTTGGTTGGGGGCGATGAAAAACTGTTTTTT. Translating it yields CASSLVGGDEKLFF.

This chain joins TRBV27 and TRBJ2-7; the match to TRBD1 covers 7 bases. Trimming cost V 3 bases and J 7 bases; bases outside gene matches: 3. The CDR3 is 12 amino acids. CDR1 MNHEY and CDR2 SMNVEV come from the germline V gene (reference sequence). The CDR3 sequence: CASSLRGREQYF. CDR3 DNA sequence: TGTGCCAGCAGTTTGAGGGGGCGAGAGCAGTACTTC.

This clonotype is deemed medium-sized (0.01 to 0.1%). The chain combines TRBV12-3 or TRBV12-4 with TRBJ2-7; TRBD2 matches at 7 bases. The CDR3 covers 13 residues. V shed 4 bases and J 7 bases; nucleotides not matched to a gene: 7. This CDR3 is CASSSGGGGEQYF. CDR3 DNA sequence: TGTGCCAGCAGTTCGGGGGGTGGTGGAGAGCAGTACTTC.

The V call is TRBV29-1, the J call TRBJ2-7; a weak D match, TRBD2 (5 bases). From germline, CDR1 is SQVTM and CDR2 ANQGSEA. The V end was cut by 3 bases, the J end by 7 bases, with 22 bases between. The CDR3 runs to 15 residues. Written as DNA, the CDR3 is TGCAGCGTTGAGATGGGAGACATCAGTACTCGGGAGCAGTACTTC. The encoded protein is CSVEMGDISTREQYF.